This is a list of T cell receptor beta chains from one sample in a study of CD8+ T cells in alopecia areata. Some clones are missing from TCRdb's copy, which holds only in-frame ones; the method was immunoSEQ multiplex PCR. The sample includes around 190,000 clones, 56% of them seen just once. The specimen was CD8+ T cells sorted from blood. The origin of the receptors is a human donor in good health. CDR3s include the opening cysteine and the closing phenylalanine or tryptophan. Fields, in order: J gene, V gene, clone size, CDR3 length, D gene, CDR3 DNA, CDR3 protein. The D gene is left open where the match is weak. Clone sizes are given selectively: once, few, many, or a class where the clone is expanded.

TRBJ1-1 | TRBV7-9 | NA | 13 | NA | TGTGCCAGCAGCTTGGGTTCGAACACTGAAGCTTTCTTT | CASSLGSNTEAFF
TRBJ1-6 | TRBV5-1 | NA | 14 | NA | TGCGCCAGCAGATCGGAGATCTATAATTCACCCCTCCACTTT | CASRSEIYNSPLHF
TRBJ2-2 | TRBV29-1 | once | 15 | NA | TGCAGCGTTGAAGATTCCAGGGGTGACACCGGGGAGCTGTTTTTT | CSVEDSRGDTGELFF
TRBJ2-3 | TRBV6-4 | once | 15 | NA | TGTGCCAGCAGTGACGGGCGGGCCACCACAGATACGCAGTATTTT | CASSDGRATTDTQYF
TRBJ2-7 | TRBV5-1 | few | 13 | TRBD1 | TGCGCCAGCAGCTTGGGGACAGGGGCCGAGCAGTACTTC | CASSLGTGAEQYF
TRBJ2-5 | TRBV5-6 | NA | 14 | TRBD2 | TGTGCCAGCAGCCCTGGGACTAGCGTAGAGACCCAGTACTTC | CASSPGTSVETQYF
TRBJ2-3 | TRBV30 | once | 12 | NA | TGTGCCTGGAGTGTAGTAGGGGATACGCAGTATTTT | CAWSVVGDTQYF
TRBJ2-1 | TRBV7-9 | NA | 16 | TRBD2 | TGTGCCAGCAGTCCCACTGGCGGGGGGGCCAAGAATGAGCAGTTCTTC | CASSPTGGGAKNEQFF
TRBJ2-7 | TRBV2 | NA | 14 | TRBD1 | TGTGCCAGCAGCAACAACAGGGGTTCCTACGAGCAGTACTTC | CASSNNRGSYEQYF
TRBJ1-5 | TRBV27 | NA | 12 | NA | TGTGCCAGCAGTTCCTATAATCAGCCCCAGCATTTT | CASSSYNQPQHF
TRBJ2-1 | TRBV7-2 | few | 15 | TRBD2 | TGTGCCAGCAGCTTTGGGGACTACTCCTACAATGAGCAGTTCTTC | CASSFGDYSYNEQFF
TRBJ1-2 | TRBV13 | few | 13 | NA | TGTGCCAGCAGCTTGTCCGGGTCTTATGGCTACACCTTC | CASSLSGSYGYTF
TRBJ2-5 | TRBV4-1 | NA | 14 | NA | TGCGCCAGCAGCCGAACTGTGAGGCAAGAGACCCAGTACTTC | CASSRTVRQETQYF
TRBJ2-1 | TRBV29-1 | few | 14 | TRBD2 | TGCAGCGTGCCCGCCGAGCGGGGCTACAATGAGCAGTTCTTC | CSVPAERGYNEQFF
TRBJ1-1 | TRBV4-1 | NA | 15 | NA | TGCGCCAGCAGCCAAGGAGGGACACTGAACACTGAAGCTTTCTTT | CASSQGGTLNTEAFF
TRBJ1-2 | TRBV7-2 | NA | 15 | TRBD1 | TGTGCCAGCAGCACGCGGACAGGGATCATCTATGGCTACACCTTC | CASSTRTGIIYGYTF
TRBJ2-2 | TRBV6-1 | few | 15 | NA | TGTGCCAGCAGTGAGAGGCTAGCAGCCACCGGGGAGCTGTTTTTT | CASSERLAATGELFF
TRBJ2-7 | TRBV11-2 | few | 13 | NA | TGTGCCAGCAGCTGGGGACCAAGGAACGAGCAGTACTTC | CASSWGPRNEQYF
TRBJ1-2 | TRBV29-1 | NA | 12 | NA | TGCAGCGTTACTCTCCCGACGGGTGGCTACACCTTC | CSVTLPTGGYTF
TRBJ2-7 | TRBV27 | NA | 15 | TRBD1 | TGTGCCAGCAGTGCCCGGACAGGGGGCTCCTACGAGCAGTACTTC | CASSARTGGSYEQYF
TRBJ2-7 | TRBV29-1 | NA | 10 | NA | TGCAGCGCGGTTAAGGGGGAGCAGTACTTC | CSAVKGEQYF
TRBJ1-6 | TRBV28 | NA | 15 | TRBD1 | TGTGCCAGCAAAGGGACAGGGATATCGGAGTCACCCCTCCACTTT | CASKGTGISESPLHF